Following are 10 T cell receptor beta chains from one sample sequenced in a study of cytomegalovirus exposure and HLA in healthy donors. This PCR relied on a set of 60 Vbeta primers and 13 Jbeta primers. Assay used: immunoSEQ multiplex PCR; TCRdb lists only in-frame clones, some missing. The sample contains 110,000 to 150,000 clones, roughly four fifths of which appear only once. Sequencing used PBMCs. These receptors all come from a man in his forties or fifties in good health and CMV-seropositive.

The chain links TRBV2 to TRBJ2-7; 7 bases are a match to TRBD1. Per the germline V gene, CDR1 is SNHLY and CDR2 is FYNNEI. V gave up 10 bases and J gave up 1 base; unmatched junction bases: 7. The CDR3 spans 13 residues. This CDR3 reads CATSGQPSYEQYF. The CDR3 DNA is TGTGCCACGTCGGGACAGCCTTCCTACGAGCAGTACTTC. Full variable domain (missing parts from reference TRBV2 and TRBJ2-7): EPEVTQTPSHQVTQMGQEVILRCVPISNHLYFYWYRQILGQKVEFLVSFYNNEISEKSEIFDDQFSVERPDGSNFTLKIRSTKLEDSAMYFCATSGQPSYEQYFGPGTRLTVT.

The gene calls are TRBV7-8 and TRBJ1-5; D unresolved. Trimming left V 5 bases short and J 2 bases short, with 13 bases between. CDR3 length: 15 residues. Germline V gene data show CDR1 as SGHVS and CDR2 as FQNEAQ. The CDR3 coding sequence is TGTGCCAGCAGCCCAAAGAGAGCGGGCAATCAGCCCCAGCATTTT. It yields the protein CASSPKRAGNQPQHF.

The chain recombines TRBV30 with TRBJ1-3; no clear D. Trimming stripped 1 base from V and 2 bases from J, with 15 bases between. Germline V gives CDR1 GTSNPN, CDR2 SVGIG (reference sequence). The CDR3 totals 16 residues. The DNA of the CDR3 is TGTGCCTGGAGTGCCTCGACTCCACTTACTGGAAACACCATATATTTT. This encodes CAWSASTPLTGNTIYF.

The chain employs TRBV9 and TRBJ2-7, with 7 bases lining up with TRBD2. This CDR3 spans 15 amino acids. V gave up 0 bases and J gave up 1 base; unmatched junction bases: 4. Germline CDR1 reads SGDLS; CDR2 reads YYNGEE. The CDR3 coding sequence is TGTGCCAGCAGCGTAGATCTGGGGGGGTCCTACGAGCAGTACTTC. Its translation is CASSVDLGGSYEQYF.

This clone appeared a few times. The CDR3 is CASSLEGVVNEQFF. CDR3 sequence (DNA): TGTGCCAGCAGCTTAGAGGGAGTGGTCAATGAGCAGTTCTTC. J is TRBJ2-1 and V is TRBV11-2, with D perhaps matching TRBD2 (5 bases). Trimming pared 0 bases from V and 6 bases from J, leaving 9 bases between. This CDR3 has 14 amino acids. Germline V gives CDR1 SGHAT, CDR2 FQNNGV.

The chain recombines TRBV29-1 with TRBJ1-5; no reliable D call. The CDR3 is made up of 15 amino acids. Germline assignment: CDR1 SQVTM and CDR2 ANQGSEA. V lost 5 bases, J lost 2 bases, and 16 bases lay in between. The CDR3 spells CSVSWSTGGNQPQHF. CDR3 DNA: TGCAGCGTTTCATGGTCCACGGGTGGCAATCAGCCCCAGCATTTT.

This clone was picked up a small number of times. This chain connects TRBV6-5 to TRBJ2-1; the match to TRBD2 covers 12 bases. The CDR3 extends over 15 amino acids. The trim removed 8 bases at V and 6 bases at J, leaving 8 bases unmatched. The V gene's germline CDR1 is MNHEY and CDR2 SVGAGI. The CDR3 reads CASLRSGLAGNEQFF. The CDR3 DNA reads as TGTGCCAGCTTGCGTTCGGGACTAGCGGGCAATGAGCAGTTCTTC.

The table lists this clone with a count of one. V gene TRBV5-1 combines with J gene TRBJ1-2; no definite D call. The CDR3 totals 14 residues. Trimming removed 0 bases from V and 4 bases from J, with 10 bases in between. Per the germline V gene, CDR1 is SGHRS and CDR2 is YFSETQ. The CDR3 loop reads CASSLGGSGYGYTF. CDR3 DNA: TGCGCCAGCAGCTTGGGCGGGTCCGGCTATGGCTACACCTTC.

This clone was picked up a small number of times. The chain combines TRBV6-1 with TRBJ2-7; TRBD1 might be the D (6 bases). Germline loops: CDR1 MNHNS, CDR2 SASEGT. CDR3 length: 14 amino acids. V was cut by 6 bases and J by 2 bases, with 14 bases left in between. The CDR3 nucleotides are TGTGCCAGCAGCCCGGACAGTTTGGCCTACGAGCAGTACTTC. It specifies CASSPDSLAYEQYF.

CDR3 residues: CASSPGTSGSIHEQYF. CDR3 DNA: TGTGCCAGCAGCCCAGGGACTAGCGGGAGTATTCACGAGCAGTACTTC. The V gene is TRBV7-6, the J gene TRBJ2-7; 14 bases are shared with TRBD2. Germline trimming cut 5 bases from V and 5 bases from J; bases unmatched to any gene: 8. In germline, CDR1 is SGHVS, CDR2 FNYEAQ. CDR3 length: 16 amino acids. Complete variable domain (other parts from reference TRBV7-6 and TRBJ2-7): GAGVSQSPRYKVTKRGQDVALRCDPISGHVSLYWYRQALGQGPEFLTYFNYEAQQDKSGLPNDRFSAERPEGSISTLTIQRTEQRDSAMYRCASSPGTSGSIHEQYFGPGTRLTVT.